This entry features one TCR beta chain sequence. Many counts were recorded for this clonotype. What antigen it recognizes has not been identified. Nothing much larger sits one base from this clone, and base qualities are not available. The source of the sample is a study of T cell repertoires in cytomegalovirus infection (dated by TCRdb to the late 2010s). Some background on the complete study: Because public TCR beta signatures pointed to carriage of CMV infection together with the matching HLA type, the HLA type of each donor mattered for the analysis.

The investigation overall reported the following: Carriers of CMV infection plus the relevant HLA type were discriminated by the cumulative frequency of public TCR beta family members in the study cohort and in an independent roughly 370-donor cohort. The ex vivo response was dominated by HLA-C-restricted CMV-specific TCR beta clonotypes, which also provided the single most frequent clonotype in two of eight donors.

Instrument on record: Illumina HiSeq 1500. Clones were called with MiXCR by TCRdb after fastp trimmed the public reads at Q25, and only in-frame beta chains were retained. All rows with the same CDR3 protein become a single entry with the most common DNA and genes. Across this sample there are hundreds of thousands of distinct CDR3 sequences, with roughly 17% seen only once. The top ten constitute around 13% of the sample. V ends up 5 bases short and J 6 bases short, with an unmatched junction base count of 13. CDR1 SGHVS and CDR2 FNYEAQ are derived from the germline V gene. From the cysteine up to the phenylalanine, the CDR3 has a length of 16 residues. The retained sequence is limited to the CDR3, 48 bases, with the frame set at the first base.

The receptor comes from a human donor in good health (CMV status not recorded). Some clones in this sample may be carry-over from other donors' samples. The sample was PBMCs. This receptor chain uses TRBV7-6 and TRBJ1-5, and 7 junction bases match TRBD1. CDR3 protein: CASSRGPTGEGQPQHF. The nucleotides are TGTGCCAGCAGCAGGGGGCCTACAGGGGAGGGTCAGCCCCAGCATTTT.